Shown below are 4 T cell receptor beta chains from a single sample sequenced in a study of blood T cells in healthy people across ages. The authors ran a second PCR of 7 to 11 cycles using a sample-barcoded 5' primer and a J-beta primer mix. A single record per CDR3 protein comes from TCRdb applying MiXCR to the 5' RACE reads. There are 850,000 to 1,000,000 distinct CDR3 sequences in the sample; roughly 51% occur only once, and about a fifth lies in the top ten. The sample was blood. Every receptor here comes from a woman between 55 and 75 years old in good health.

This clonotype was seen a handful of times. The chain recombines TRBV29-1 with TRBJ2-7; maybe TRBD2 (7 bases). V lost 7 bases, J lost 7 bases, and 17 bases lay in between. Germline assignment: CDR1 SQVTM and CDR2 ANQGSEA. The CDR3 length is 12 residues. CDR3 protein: CSGARGAHEQYF. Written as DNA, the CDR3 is TGCAGCGGCGCACGGGGGGCGCATGAGCAGTACTTC.

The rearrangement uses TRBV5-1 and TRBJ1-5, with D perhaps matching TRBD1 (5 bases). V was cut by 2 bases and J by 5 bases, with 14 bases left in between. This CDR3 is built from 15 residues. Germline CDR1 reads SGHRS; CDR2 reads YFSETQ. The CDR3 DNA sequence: TGCGCCAGCAGCTTATCCGGGACGGATGATCAGCCCCAGCATTTT. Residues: CASSLSGTDDQPQHF.

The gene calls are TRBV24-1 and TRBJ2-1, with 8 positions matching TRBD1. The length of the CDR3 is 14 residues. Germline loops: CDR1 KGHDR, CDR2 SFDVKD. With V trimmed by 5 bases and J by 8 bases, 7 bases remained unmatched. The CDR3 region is CATSGPTGADEQFF. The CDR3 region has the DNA TGTGCCACCAGTGGCCCGACAGGGGCAGATGAGCAGTTCTTC.

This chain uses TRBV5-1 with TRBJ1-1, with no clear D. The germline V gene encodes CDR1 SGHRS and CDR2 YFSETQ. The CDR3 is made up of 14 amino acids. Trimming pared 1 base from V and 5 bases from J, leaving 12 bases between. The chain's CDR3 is CASSLRIQGTEAFF. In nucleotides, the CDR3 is TGCGCCAGCAGCTTGCGAATACAAGGGACTGAAGCTTTCTTT.